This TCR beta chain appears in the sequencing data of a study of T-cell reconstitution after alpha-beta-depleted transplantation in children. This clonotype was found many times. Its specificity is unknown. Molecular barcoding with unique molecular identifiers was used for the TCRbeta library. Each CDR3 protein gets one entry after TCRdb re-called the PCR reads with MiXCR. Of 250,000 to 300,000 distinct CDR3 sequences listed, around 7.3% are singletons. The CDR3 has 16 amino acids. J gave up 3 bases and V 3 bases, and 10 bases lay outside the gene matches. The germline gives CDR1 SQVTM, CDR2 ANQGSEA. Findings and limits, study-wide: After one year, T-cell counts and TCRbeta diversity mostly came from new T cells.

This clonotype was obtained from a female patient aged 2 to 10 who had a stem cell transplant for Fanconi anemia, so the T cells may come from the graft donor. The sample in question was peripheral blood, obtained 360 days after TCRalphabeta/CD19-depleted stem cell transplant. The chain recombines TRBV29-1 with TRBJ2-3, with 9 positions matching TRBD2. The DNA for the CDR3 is TGCAGCGTTGACCCGGGTGGAGCGGGGGGTACAGATACGCAGTATTTT. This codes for CSVDPGGAGGTDTQYF.